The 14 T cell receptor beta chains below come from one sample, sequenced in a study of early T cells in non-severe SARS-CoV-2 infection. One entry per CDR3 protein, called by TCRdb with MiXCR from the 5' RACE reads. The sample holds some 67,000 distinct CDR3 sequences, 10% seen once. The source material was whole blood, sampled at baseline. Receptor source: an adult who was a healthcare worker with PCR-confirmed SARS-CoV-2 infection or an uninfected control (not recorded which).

DNA of the CDR3: TGTGCCAGCTCACCAACCAGGGGGCACAATGAGCAGTTCTTC. This sequence encodes CASSPTRGHNEQFF. The rearrangement uses TRBV18 and TRBJ2-1; 8 bases align to TRBD1. The CDR3 spans 14 residues. V gave up 2 bases and J gave up 5 bases; unmatched junction bases: 2. Germline CDR1 reads KGHSH; CDR2 reads LQKENI.

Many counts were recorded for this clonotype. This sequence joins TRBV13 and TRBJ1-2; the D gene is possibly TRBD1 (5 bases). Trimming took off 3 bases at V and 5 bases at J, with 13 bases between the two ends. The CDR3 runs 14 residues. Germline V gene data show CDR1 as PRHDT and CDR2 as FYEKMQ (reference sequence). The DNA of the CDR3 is TGTGCCAGCAGCTTCGGGACGATTGTATATGGCTACACCTTC. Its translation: CASSFGTIVYGYTF.

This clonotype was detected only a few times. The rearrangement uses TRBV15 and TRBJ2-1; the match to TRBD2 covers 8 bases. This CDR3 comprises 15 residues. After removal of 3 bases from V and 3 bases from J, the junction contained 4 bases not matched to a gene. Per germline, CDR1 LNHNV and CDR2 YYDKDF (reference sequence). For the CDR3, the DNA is TGTGCCACCAGCAGCGGGAGGGCCCTCTACAATGAGCAGTTCTTC. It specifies CATSSGRALYNEQFF.

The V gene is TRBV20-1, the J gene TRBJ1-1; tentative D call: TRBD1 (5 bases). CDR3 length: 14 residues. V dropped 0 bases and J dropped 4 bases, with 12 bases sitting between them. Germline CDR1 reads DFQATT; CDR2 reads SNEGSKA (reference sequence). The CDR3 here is CSARDFGGGTEAFF. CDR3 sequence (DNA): TGCAGTGCTAGAGATTTCGGGGGTGGCACTGAAGCTTTCTTT.

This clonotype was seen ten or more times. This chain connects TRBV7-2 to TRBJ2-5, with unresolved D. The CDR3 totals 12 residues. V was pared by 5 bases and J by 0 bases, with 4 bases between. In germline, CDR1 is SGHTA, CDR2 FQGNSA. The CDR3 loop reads CASSPYQETQYF. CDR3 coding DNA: TGTGCCAGCAGCCCGTACCAAGAGACCCAGTACTTC.

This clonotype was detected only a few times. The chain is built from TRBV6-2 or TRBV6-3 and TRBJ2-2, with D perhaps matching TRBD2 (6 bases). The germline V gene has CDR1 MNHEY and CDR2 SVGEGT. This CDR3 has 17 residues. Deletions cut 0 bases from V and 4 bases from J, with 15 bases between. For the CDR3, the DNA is TGTGCCAGCAGTTACTCGACGTCGGGAGCGGGCACCGGGGAGCTGTTTTTT. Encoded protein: CASSYSTSGAGTGELFF.

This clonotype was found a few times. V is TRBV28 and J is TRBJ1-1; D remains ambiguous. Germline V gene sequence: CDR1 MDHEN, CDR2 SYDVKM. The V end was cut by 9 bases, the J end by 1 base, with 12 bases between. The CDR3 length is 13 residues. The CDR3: CASNPETNTEAFF. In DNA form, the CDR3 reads TGTGCCAGTAACCCCGAAACGAACACTGAAGCTTTCTTT.

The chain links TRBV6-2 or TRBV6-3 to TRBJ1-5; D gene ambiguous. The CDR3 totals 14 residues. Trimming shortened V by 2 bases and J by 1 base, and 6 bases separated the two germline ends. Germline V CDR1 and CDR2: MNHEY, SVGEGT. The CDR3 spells CASSYVASNQPQHF. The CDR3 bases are TGTGCCAGCAGTTACGTGGCAAGCAATCAGCCCCAGCATTTT.

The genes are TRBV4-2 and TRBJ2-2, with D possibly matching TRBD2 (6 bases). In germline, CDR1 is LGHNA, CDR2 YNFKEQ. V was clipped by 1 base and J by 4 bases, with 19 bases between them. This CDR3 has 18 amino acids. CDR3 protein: CASSQGQQAGTSTGELFF. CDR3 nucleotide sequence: TGTGCCAGCAGCCAAGGGCAGCAAGCGGGCACGAGCACCGGGGAGCTGTTTTTT.

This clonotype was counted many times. This CDR3 reads CASSLLAGGDYGYTF. As DNA, the CDR3 is TGTGCCAGCAGTCTCCTCGCAGGAGGGGACTATGGCTACACCTTC. The V and J genes are TRBV9 and TRBJ1-2, with a possible D match to TRBD1 (5 bases). V was pared by 5 bases and J by 3 bases, with 17 bases between. The CDR3 has 15 residues. Germline values: CDR1 SGDLS, CDR2 YYNGEE.

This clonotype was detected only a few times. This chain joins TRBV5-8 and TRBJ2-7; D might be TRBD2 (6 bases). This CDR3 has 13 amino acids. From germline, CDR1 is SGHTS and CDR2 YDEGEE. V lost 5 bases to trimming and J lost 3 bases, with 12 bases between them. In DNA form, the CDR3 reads TGTGCCAGCAGGTGGGCTAGCGACTACGAGCAGTACTTC. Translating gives CASRWASDYEQYF.

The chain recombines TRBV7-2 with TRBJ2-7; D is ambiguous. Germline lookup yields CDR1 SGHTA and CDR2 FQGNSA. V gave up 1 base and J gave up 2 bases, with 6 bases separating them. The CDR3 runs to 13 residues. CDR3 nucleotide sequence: TGTGCCAGCAGCTTAGTTAGAGCCTACGAGCAGTACTTC. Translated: CASSLVRAYEQYF.

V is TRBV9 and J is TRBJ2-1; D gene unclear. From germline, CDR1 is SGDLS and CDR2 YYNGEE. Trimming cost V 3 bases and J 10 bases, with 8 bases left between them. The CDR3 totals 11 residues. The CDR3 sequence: CASSANVEQFF. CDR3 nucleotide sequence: TGTGCCAGCAGCGCCAACGTGGAGCAGTTCTTC.

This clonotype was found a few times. CDR3 sequence reads: CASSLYSSYNEQFF. CDR3 nucleotide sequence: TGTGCCAGCAGCTTATATTCCAGCTACAATGAGCAGTTCTTC. The chain couples TRBV7-9 to TRBJ2-1; D call uncertain. The V gene's germline CDR1 is SEHNR and CDR2 FQNEAQ (reference sequence). The CDR3 has 14 amino acids. V was trimmed by 2 bases and J by 3 bases, leaving 8 bases between them.